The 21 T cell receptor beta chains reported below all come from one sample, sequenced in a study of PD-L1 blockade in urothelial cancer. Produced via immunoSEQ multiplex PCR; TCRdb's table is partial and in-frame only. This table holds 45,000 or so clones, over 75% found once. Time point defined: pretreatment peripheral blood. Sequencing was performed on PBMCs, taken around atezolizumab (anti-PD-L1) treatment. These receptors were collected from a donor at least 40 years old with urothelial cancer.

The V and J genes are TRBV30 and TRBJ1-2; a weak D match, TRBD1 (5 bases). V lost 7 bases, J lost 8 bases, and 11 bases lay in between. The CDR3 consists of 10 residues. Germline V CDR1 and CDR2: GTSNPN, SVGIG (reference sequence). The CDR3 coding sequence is TGTGCCTCGGCGGGGGTAGGCTACACCTTC. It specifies CASAGVGYTF.

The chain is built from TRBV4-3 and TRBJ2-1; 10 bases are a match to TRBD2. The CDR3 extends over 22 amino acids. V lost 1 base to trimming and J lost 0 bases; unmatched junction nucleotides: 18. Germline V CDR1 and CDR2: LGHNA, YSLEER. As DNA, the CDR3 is TGCGCCAGCAGCCAAGGGACCGTCCGTCGTCCTAGCGGGGGTGGCTCCTACAATGAGCAGTTCTTC. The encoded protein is CASSQGTVRRPSGGGSYNEQFF.

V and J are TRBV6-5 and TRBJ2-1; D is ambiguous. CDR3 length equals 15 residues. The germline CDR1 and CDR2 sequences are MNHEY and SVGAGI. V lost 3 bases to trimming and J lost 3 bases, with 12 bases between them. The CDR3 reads CASSYLFRNYNEQFF. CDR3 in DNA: TGTGCCAGCAGTTATCTTTTCAGAAACTACAATGAGCAGTTCTTC.

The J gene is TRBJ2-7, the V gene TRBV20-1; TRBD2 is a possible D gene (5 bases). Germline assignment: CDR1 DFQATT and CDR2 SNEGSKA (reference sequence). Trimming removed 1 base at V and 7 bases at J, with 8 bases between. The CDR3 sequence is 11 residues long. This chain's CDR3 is CSARGPGEQYF. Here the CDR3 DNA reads TGCAGTGCTAGAGGCCCGGGGGAGCAGTACTTC.

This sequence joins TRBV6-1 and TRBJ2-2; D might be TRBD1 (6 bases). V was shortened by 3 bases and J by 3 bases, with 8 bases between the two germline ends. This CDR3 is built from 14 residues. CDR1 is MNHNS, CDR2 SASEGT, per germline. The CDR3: CASSDRGYTGELFF. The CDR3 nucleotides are TGTGCCAGCAGTGACAGGGGCTACACCGGGGAGCTGTTTTTT.

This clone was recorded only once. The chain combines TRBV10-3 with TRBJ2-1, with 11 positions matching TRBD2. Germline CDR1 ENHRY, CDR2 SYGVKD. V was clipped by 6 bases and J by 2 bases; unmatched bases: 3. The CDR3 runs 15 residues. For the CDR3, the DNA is TGTGCCATCAGCCTAGCGGGAGGACCCTACAATGAGCAGTTCTTC. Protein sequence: CAISLAGGPYNEQFF.

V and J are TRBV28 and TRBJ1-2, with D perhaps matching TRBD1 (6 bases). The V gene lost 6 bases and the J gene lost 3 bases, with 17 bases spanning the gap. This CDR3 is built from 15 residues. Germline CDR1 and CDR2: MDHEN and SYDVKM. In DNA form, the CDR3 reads TGTGCCAGCAGCCCCGGGGGGACACCCCACTATGGCTACACCTTC. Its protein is CASSPGGTPHYGYTF.

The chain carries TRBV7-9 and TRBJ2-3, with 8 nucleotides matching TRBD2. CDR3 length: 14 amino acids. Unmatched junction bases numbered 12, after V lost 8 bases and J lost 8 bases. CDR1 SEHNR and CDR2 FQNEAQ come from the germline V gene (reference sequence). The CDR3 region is CASAPGLVRGTQYF. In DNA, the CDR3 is TGTGCCAGCGCCCCGGGACTAGTTAGGGGTACGCAGTATTTT. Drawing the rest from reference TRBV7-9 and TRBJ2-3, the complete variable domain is DTGVSQNPRHKITKRGQNVTFRCDPISEHNRLYWYRQTLGQGPEFLTYFQNEAQLEKSRLLSDRFSAERPKGSFSTLEIQRTEQGDSAMYLCASAPGLVRGTQYFGPGTRLTVL.

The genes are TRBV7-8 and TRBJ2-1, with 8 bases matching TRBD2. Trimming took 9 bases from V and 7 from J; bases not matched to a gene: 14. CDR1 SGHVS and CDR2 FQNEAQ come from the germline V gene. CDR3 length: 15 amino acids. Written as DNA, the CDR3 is TGTGCCAGTCTTAGCGGGGCTATGGGAGGGAATGAGCAGTTCTTC. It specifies CASLSGAMGGNEQFF.

The CDR3 region is CASLRATYEQYF. CDR3 nucleotides: TGTGCCAGCCTCCGCGCCACCTACGAGCAGTACTTC. This chain uses TRBV2 with TRBJ2-7; D remains unclear. The V gene lost 8 bases and the J gene lost 2 bases, with 10 bases spanning the gap. Germline V CDR1 and CDR2: SNHLY, FYNNEI. This CDR3 contains 12 residues.

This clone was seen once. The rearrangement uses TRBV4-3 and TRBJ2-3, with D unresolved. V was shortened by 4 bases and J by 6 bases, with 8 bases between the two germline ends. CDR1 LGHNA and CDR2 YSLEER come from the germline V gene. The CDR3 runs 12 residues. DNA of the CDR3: TGCGCCAGCAGCCCCAGAGGTGATACGCAGTATTTT. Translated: CASSPRGDTQYF.

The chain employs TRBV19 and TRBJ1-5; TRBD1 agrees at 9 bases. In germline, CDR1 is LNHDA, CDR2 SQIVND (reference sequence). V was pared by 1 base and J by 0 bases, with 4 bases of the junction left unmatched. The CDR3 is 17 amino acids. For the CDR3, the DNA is TGTGCCAGTAGTATAGCAGGACAGGGGTCTAGCAATCAGCCCCAGCATTTT. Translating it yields CASSIAGQGSSNQPQHF. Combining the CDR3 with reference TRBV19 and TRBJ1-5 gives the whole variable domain DGGITQSPKYLFRKEGQNVTLSCEQNLNHDAMYWYRQDPGQGLRLIYYSQIVNDFQKGDIAEGYSVSREKKESFPLTVTSAQKNPTAFYLCASSIAGQGSSNQPQHFGDGTRLSIL.

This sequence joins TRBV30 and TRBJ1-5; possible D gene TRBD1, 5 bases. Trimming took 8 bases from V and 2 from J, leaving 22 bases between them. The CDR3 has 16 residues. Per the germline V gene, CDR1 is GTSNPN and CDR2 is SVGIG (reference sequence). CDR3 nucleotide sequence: TGTGCCCCGAGGAGGGGCCAGGAATATGGCAATCAGCCCCAGCATTTT. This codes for CAPRRGQEYGNQPQHF.

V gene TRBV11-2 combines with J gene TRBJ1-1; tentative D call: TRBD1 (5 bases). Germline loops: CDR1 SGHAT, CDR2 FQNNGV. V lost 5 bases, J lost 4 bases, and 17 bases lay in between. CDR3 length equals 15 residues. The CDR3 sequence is CASSPGGSWITEAFF. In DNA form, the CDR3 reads TGTGCCAGCAGCCCCGGGGGAAGTTGGATCACTGAAGCTTTCTTT.

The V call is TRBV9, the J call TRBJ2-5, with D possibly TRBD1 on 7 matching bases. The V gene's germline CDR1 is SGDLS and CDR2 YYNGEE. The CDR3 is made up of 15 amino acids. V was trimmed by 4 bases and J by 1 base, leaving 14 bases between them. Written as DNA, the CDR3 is TGTGCCAGCAGCTCATCAGGGGGGATCCAAGAGACCCAGTACTTC. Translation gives CASSSSGGIQETQYF.

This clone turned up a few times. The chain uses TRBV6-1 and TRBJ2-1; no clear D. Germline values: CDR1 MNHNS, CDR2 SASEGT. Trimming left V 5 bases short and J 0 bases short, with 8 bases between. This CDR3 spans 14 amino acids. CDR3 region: CASSRAYSYNEQFF. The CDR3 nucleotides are TGTGCCAGCAGTCGAGCGTACTCCTACAATGAGCAGTTCTTC.

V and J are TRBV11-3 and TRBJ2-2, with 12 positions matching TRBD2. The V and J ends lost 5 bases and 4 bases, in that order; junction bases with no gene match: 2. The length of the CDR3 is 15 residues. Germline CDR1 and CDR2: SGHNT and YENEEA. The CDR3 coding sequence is TGTGCCAGCAGCGCGACTAGCGGGAGCACCGGGGAGCTGTTTTTT. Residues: CASSATSGSTGELFF. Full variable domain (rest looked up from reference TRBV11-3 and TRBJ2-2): EAGVVQSPRYKIIEKKQPVAFWCNPISGHNTLYWYLQNLGQGPELLIRYENEEAVDDSQLPKDRFSAERLKGVDSTLKIQPAELGDSAVYLCASSATSGSTGELFFGEGSRLTVL.

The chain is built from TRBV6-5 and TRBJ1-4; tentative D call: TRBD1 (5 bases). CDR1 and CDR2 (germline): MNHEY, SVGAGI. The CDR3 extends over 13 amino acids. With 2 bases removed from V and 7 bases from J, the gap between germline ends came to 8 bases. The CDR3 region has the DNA TGTGCCAGCAGTTACAAAAGGGGTGAAAAACTGTTTTTT. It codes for CASSYKRGEKLFF.

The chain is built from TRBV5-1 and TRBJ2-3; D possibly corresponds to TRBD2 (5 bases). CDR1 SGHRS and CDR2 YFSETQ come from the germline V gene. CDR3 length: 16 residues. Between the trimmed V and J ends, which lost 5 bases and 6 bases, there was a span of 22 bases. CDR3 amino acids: CASSRALGSGVDTQYF. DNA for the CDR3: TGCGCCAGCAGTCGGGCTCTTGGGAGTGGGGTTGATACGCAGTATTTT.

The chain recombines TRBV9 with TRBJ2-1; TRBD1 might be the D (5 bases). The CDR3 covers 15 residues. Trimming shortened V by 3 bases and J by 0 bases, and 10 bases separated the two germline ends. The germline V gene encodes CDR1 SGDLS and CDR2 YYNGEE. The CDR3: CASSALGASYNEQFF. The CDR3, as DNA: TGTGCCAGCAGCGCCTTAGGGGCCTCCTACAATGAGCAGTTCTTC.

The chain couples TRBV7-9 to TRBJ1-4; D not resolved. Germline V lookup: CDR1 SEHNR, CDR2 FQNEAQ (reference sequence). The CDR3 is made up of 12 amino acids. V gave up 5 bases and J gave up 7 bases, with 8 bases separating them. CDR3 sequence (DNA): TGTGCCAGCAGCCTCGGGATTGAAAAACTGTTTTTT. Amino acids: CASSLGIEKLFF.